This TCR beta chain was documented in a study of T-cell reconstitution after alpha-beta-depleted transplantation in children. There are 14 residues in the CDR3. From germline, CDR1 is SGHKS and CDR2 YYEKEE (reference sequence). This clonotype has only a few counts. An end of the junction does not agree with germline; a read error may underlie this. Unique molecular identifiers featured in how the TCRbeta library was prepared. One entry per CDR3 protein results from TCRdb running MiXCR on the PCR reads. The sample holds 380,000 or so distinct CDR3 sequences; about 14% are singletons and the top ten take around 4.5%.

The chain combines TRBV5-5 with TRBJ1-5, with D possibly being TRBD1 (6 bases). This sample comprised PBMCs, obtained from the stem cell graft. This receptor was identified in a human donor who donated a stem cell graft to a child with Fanconi anemia. The CDR3 reads CASSQQGGNQPQHF. The DNA for the CDR3 is TGTGCCAGCAGCCAACAGGGAGGCAACCAGCCCCAGCATTTT.